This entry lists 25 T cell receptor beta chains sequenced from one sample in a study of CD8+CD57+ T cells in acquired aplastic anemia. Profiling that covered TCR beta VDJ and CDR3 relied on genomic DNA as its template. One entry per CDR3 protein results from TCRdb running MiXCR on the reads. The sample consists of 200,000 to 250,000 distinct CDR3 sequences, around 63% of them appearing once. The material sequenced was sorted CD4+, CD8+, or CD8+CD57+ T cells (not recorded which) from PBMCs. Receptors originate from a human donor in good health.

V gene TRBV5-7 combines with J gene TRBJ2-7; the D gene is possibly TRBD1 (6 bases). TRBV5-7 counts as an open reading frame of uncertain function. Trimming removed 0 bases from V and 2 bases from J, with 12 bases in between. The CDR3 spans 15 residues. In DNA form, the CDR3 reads TGTGCCAGCAGCTTGGAAGGCGACAGGACCTACGAGCAGTACTTC. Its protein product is CASSLEGDRTYEQYF.

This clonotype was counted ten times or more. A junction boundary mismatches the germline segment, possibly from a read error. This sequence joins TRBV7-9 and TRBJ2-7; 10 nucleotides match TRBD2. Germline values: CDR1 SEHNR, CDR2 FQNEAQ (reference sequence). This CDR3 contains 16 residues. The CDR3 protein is CASSLGPSGSSDERYF. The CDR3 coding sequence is TGTGCCAGCAGCTTGGGGCCTAGCGGGAGCAGCGACGAGCGGTACTTC.

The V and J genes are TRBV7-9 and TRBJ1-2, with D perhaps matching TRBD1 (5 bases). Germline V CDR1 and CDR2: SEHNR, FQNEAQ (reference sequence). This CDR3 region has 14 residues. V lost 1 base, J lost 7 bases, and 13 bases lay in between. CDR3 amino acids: CASSLGQGVAGYTF. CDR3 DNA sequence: TGTGCCAGCAGCTTAGGGCAGGGAGTAGCTGGCTACACCTTC.

CDR3 loop: CASSLGAELFF. The CDR3 DNA reads TGTGCCAGCAGCTTAGGGGCGGAACTGTTTTTT. J is TRBJ1-4 and V is TRBV5-6; tentatively, D is TRBD1 (5 bases). The V gene lost 2 bases and the J gene lost 12 bases, with 8 bases spanning the gap. The CDR3 is made up of 11 amino acids. Looked up from germline, CDR1 is SGHDT and CDR2 is YYEEEE.

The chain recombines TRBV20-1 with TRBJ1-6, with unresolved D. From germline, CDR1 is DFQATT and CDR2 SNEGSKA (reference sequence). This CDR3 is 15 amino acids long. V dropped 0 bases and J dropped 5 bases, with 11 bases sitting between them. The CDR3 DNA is TGCAGTGCTAGAGATCGGGGAAGGGATAATTCACCCCTCCACTTT. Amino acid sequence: CSARDRGRDNSPLHF.

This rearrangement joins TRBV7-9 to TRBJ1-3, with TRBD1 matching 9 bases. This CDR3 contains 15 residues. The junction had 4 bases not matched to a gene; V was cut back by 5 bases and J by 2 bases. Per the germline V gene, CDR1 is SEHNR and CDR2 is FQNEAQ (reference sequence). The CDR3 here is CASSRDRVAGNTIYF. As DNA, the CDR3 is TGTGCCAGCAGCCGGGACAGGGTGGCTGGAAACACCATATATTTT. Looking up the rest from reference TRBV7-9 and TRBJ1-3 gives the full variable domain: DTGVSQNPRHKITKRGQNVTFRCDPISEHNRLYWYRQTLGQGPEFLTYFQNEAQLEKSRLLSDRFSAERPKGSFSTLEIQRTEQGDSAMYLCASSRDRVAGNTIYFGEGSWLTVV.

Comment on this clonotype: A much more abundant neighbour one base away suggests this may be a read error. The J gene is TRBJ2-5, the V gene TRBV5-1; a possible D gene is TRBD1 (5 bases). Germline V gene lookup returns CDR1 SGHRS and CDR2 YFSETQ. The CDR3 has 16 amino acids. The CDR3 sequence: CASSLAPTGNQEIQYF. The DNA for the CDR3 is TGCGCCAGCAGCTTGGCCCCAACAGGAAACCAAGAGATCCAGTACTTC.

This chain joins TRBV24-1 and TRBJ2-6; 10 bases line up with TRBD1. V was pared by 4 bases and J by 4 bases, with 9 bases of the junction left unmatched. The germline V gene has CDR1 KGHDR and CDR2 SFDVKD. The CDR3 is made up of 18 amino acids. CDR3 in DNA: TGTGCCACCAGTGACCGTCCCGGGACAGGGGACGGGGCCAACGTCCTGACTTTC. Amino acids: CATSDRPGTGDGANVLTF.

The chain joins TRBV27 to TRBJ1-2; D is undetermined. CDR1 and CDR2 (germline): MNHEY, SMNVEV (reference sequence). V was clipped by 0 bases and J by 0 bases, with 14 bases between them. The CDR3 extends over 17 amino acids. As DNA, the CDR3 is TGTGCCAGCAGTTTATCTCCTTGGACGGTCCCTAACTATGGCTACACCTTC. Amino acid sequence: CASSLSPWTVPNYGYTF.

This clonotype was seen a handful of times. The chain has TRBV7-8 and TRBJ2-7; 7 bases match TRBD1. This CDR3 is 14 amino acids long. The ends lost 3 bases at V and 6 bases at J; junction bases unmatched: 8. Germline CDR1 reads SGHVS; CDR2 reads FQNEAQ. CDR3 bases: TGTGCCAGCAGCTTTGACAGGGTGCCACGCGAGCAGTACTTC. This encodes CASSFDRVPREQYF. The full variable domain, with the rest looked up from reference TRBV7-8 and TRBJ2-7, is GAGVSQSPRYKVAKRGQDVALRCDPISGHVSLFWYQQALGQGPEFLTYFQNEAQLDKSGLPSDRFFAERPEGSVSTLKIQRTQQEDSAVYLCASSFDRVPREQYFGPGTRLTVT.

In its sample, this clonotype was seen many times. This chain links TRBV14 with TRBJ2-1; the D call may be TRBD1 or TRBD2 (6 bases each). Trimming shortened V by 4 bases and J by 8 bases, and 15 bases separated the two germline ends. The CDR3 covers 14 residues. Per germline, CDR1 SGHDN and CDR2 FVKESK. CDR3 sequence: CASSPQNRGHEQFF. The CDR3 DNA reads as TGTGCCAGCAGCCCTCAGAACCGGGGGCATGAGCAGTTCTTC. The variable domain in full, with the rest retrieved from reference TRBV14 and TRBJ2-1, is EAGVTQFPSHSVIEKGQTVTLRCDPISGHDNLYWYRRVMGKEIKFLLHFVKESKQDESGMPNNRFLAERTGGTYSTLKVQPAELEDSGVYFCASSPQNRGHEQFFGPGTRLTVL.

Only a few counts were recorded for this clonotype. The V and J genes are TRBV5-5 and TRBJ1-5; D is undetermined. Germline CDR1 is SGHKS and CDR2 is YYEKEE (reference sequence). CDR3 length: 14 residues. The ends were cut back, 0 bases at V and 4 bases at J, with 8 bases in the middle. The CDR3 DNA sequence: TGTGCCAGCAGCTTGGACGGAACAAATCAGCCCCAGCATTTT. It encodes CASSLDGTNQPQHF.

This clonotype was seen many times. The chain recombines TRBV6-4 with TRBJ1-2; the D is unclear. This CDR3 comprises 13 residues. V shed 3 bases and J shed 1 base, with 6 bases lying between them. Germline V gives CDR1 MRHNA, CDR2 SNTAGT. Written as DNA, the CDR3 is TGTGCCAGCAGTGAGGACGGTAACTATGGCTACACCTTC. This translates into CASSEDGNYGYTF.

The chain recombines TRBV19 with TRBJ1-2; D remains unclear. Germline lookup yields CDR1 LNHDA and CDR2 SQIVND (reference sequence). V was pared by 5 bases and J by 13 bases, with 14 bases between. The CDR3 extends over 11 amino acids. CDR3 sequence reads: CASSWSADFTF. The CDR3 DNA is TGTGCCAGTAGTTGGAGCGCGGATTTCACCTTC.

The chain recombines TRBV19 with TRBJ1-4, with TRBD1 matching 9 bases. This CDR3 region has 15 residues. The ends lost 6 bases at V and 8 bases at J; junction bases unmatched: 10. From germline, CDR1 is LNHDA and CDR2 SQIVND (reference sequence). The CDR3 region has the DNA TGTGCCAGTAGGGATTCCGGGACAGGGACCGAAAAACTGTTTTTT. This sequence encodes CASRDSGTGTEKLFF. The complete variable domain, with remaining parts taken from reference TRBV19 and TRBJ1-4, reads DGGITQSPKYLFRKEGQNVTLSCEQNLNHDAMYWYRQDPGQGLRLIYYSQIVNDFQKGDIAEGYSVSREKKESFPLTVTSAQKNPTAFYLCASRDSGTGTEKLFFGSGTQLSVL.

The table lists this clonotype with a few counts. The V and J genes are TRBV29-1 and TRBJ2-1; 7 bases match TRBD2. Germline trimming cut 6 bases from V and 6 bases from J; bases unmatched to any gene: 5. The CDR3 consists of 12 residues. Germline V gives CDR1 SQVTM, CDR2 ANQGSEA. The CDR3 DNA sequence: TGCAGCGTGAGGACTAGTTCCAATGAGCAGTTCTTC. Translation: CSVRTSSNEQFF.

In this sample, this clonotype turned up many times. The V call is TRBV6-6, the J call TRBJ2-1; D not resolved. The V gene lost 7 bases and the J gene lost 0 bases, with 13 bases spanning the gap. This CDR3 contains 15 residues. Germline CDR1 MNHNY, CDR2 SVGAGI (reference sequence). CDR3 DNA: TGTGCCAGCAACCAGTTTCGGAGCTCCTACAATGAGCAGTTCTTC. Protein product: CASNQFRSSYNEQFF.

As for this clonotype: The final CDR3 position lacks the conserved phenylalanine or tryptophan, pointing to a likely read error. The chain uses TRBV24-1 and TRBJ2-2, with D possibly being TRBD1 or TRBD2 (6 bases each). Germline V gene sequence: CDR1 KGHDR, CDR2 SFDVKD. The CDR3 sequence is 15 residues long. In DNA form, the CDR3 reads TGTGCCACCAGTGATACAGGGTTCGACACCGGGGGGCTGTTTCTT. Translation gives CATSDTGFDTGGLFL.

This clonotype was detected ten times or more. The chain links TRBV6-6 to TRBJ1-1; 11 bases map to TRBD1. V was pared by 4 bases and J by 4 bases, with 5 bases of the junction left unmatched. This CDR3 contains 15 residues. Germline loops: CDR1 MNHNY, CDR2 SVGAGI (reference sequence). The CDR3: CASSFPGTGGTEAFF. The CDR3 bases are TGTGCCAGCAGTTTCCCCGGGACAGGGGGCACTGAAGCTTTCTTT.

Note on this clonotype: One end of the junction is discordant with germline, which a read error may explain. The CDR3: CASSSHVQGISYERYF. For the CDR3, the DNA is TGTGCCAGCAGTTCTCATGTACAGGGGATCTCCTACGAGCGGTACTTC. The chain carries TRBV6-6 and TRBJ2-7, with 7 bases aligning to TRBD1. The length of the CDR3 is 16 residues. The germline CDR1 and CDR2 sequences are MNHNY and SVGAGI (reference sequence).

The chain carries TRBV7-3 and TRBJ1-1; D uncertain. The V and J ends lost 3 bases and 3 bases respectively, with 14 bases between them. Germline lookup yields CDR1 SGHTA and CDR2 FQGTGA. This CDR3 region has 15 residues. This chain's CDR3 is CASSFSGAGHTEAFF. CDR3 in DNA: TGTGCCAGCAGCTTTAGCGGAGCCGGTCACACTGAAGCTTTCTTT.

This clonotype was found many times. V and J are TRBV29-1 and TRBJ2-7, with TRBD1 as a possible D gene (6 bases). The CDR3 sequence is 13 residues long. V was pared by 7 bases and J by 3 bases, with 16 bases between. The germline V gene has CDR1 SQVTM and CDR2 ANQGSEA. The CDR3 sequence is CSAAGTKGYEQYF. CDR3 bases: TGCAGCGCAGCAGGGACAAAAGGCTACGAGCAGTACTTC.

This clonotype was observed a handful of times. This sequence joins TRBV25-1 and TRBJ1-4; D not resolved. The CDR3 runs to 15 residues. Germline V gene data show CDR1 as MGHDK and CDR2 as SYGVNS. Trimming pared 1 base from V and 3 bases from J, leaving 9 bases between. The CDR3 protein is CASSEFRGANEKLFF. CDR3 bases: TGTGCCAGCAGTGAATTTCGGGGAGCTAATGAAAAACTGTTTTTT. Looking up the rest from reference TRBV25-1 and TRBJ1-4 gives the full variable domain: EADIYQTPRYLVIGTGKKITLECSQTMGHDKMYWYQQDPGMELHLIHYSYGVNSTEKGDLSSESTVSRIRTEHFPLTLESARPSHTSQYLCASSEFRGANEKLFFGSGTQLSVL.

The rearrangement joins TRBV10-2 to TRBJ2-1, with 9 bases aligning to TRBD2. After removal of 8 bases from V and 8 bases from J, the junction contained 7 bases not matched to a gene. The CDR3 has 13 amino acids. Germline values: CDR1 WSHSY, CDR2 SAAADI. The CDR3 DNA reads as TGCGCCAGCGAGAGCGGGAGGCCCTATGAGCAGTTCTTC. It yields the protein CASESGRPYEQFF.

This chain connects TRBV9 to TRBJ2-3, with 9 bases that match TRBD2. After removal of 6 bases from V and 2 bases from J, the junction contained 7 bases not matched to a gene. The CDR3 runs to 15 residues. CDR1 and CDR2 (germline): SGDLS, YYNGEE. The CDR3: CASKRTSGHTDTQYF. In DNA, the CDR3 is TGTGCCAGCAAGCGAACTAGCGGGCACACAGATACGCAGTATTTT.